One and the same sample provided the 12 T cell receptor beta chains below, sequenced in a study of T cells after yellow fever vaccination. MiXCR was run by TCRdb on the 5' RACE reads, yielding one entry per CDR3 protein. The data contain some 320,000 distinct CDR3 sequences, 8.5% to 10% of them singletons. Sequenced material: CD4+ T cells sorted from PBMCs, taken 5 days after the yellow fever booster vaccination. Receptors were obtained from a man younger than 35 who received the YFV17D yellow fever vaccine.

CDR3 in DNA: TGTGCCAGCTCGCAAGTTACCGGGACAGGGGAGTATGGCTACACCTTC. Its translation is CASSQVTGTGEYGYTF. This chain connects TRBV18 to TRBJ1-2; 10 bases are shared with TRBD1. Germline trimming cut 6 bases from V and 5 bases from J; bases unmatched to any gene: 12. Germline V gene data show CDR1 as KGHSH and CDR2 as LQKENI. CDR3 size: 16 residues.

The chain carries TRBV6-2 or TRBV6-3 and TRBJ2-7, with 10 bases aligning to TRBD1. The V and J ends lost 7 bases and 6 bases, in that order; junction bases with no gene match: 9. The CDR3 contains 14 residues. Germline V gene lookup returns CDR1 MNHEY and CDR2 SVGEGT. Here the CDR3 reads CASTRGQGLGEQYV. CDR3 bases: TGTGCCAGCACCCGGGGACAGGGGTTGGGCGAGCAGTACGTC.

In its sample, this clonotype was seen many times. The rearrangement uses TRBV12-5 and TRBJ2-2, with TRBD1 as a possible D gene (6 bases). V was shortened by 2 bases and J by 5 bases, with 15 bases between the two germline ends. Germline V gene sequence: CDR1 LGHNT, CDR2 FRNRAP. This CDR3 contains 16 residues. DNA for the CDR3: TGTGCTAGTGGTTTGCTTACGGGACACCTAACCGGGGAGCTGTTTTTT. Translated, it gives CASGLLTGHLTGELFF. Complete variable domain (other parts from reference TRBV12-5 and TRBJ2-2): DARVTQTPRHKVTEMGQEVTMRCQPILGHNTVFWYRQTMMQGLELLAYFRNRAPLDDSGMPKDRFSAEMPDATLATLKIQPSEPRDSAVYFCASGLLTGHLTGELFFGEGSRLTVL.

This clonotype was detected a few times. The chain employs TRBV2 and TRBJ1-1; D remains unclear. The CDR3 contains 14 residues. CDR1 and CDR2 from the germline V gene are SNHLY and FYNNEI. Trimming took off 0 bases at V and 8 bases at J, with 13 bases between the two ends. This CDR3 reads CASSEAWLPGEAFF. The CDR3 DNA sequence: TGTGCCAGCAGTGAAGCATGGCTGCCCGGGGAAGCTTTCTTT.

In DNA, the CDR3 is TGCGCCAGCAGCCAAGATTCGGGGAGCACAGATACGCAGTATTTT. It translates to CASSQDSGSTDTQYF. V and J are TRBV4-3 and TRBJ2-3; D is perhaps TRBD2 (5 bases). Germline-derived CDR1 and CDR2 are LGHNA and YSLEER. Trimming removed 0 bases from V and 0 bases from J, with 7 bases in between. This CDR3 has 15 amino acids.

This chain joins TRBV5-6 and TRBJ1-2, with 9 bases identical to TRBD1. With V trimmed by 2 bases and J by 4 bases, 9 bases remained unmatched. Per the germline V gene, CDR1 is SGHDT and CDR2 is YYEEEE. CDR3 size: 16 residues. CDR3 nucleotide sequence: TGTGCCAGCAGCTTTCGGGACAGGGATTTTGGCTATGGCTACACCTTC. It yields the protein CASSFRDRDFGYGYTF.

The table lists this clonotype with a few counts. The CDR3 region has the DNA TGTGCCAGCAGTCGGGCGCGACCCTCCTACAATGAGCAGTTCTTC. It translates to CASSRARPSYNEQFF. This chain joins TRBV4-2 and TRBJ2-1; no reliable D call. The ends were cut back, 6 bases at V and 0 bases at J, with 12 bases in the middle. The CDR3 spans 15 residues. Germline CDR1 LGHNA, CDR2 YNFKEQ.

The V call is TRBV6-2 or TRBV6-3, the J call TRBJ1-5, with D possibly matching TRBD1 (6 bases). Germline V lookup: CDR1 MNHEY, CDR2 SVGEGT. The CDR3 loop spans 17 amino acids. The V gene lost 4 bases and the J gene lost 6 bases, with 22 bases spanning the gap. The CDR3 region is CASSSILGWGQTQPQHF. The CDR3 DNA follows: TGTGCCAGCAGTTCTATTCTCGGGTGGGGGCAGACTCAGCCCCAGCATTTT.

This clonotype was picked up many times. The chain joins TRBV20-1 to TRBJ2-1; D call uncertain. Per the germline V gene, CDR1 is DFQATT and CDR2 is SNEGSKA (reference sequence). Trimming took off 3 bases at V and 0 bases at J, with 12 bases between the two ends. CDR3 length: 15 amino acids. CDR3 nucleotide sequence: TGCAGTGCTAGGGTGATGGCGAGCTCCTACAATGAGCAGTTCTTC. Encoded protein: CSARVMASSYNEQFF.

This clonotype was counted only a few times. This chain links TRBV27 with TRBJ2-6; D may be TRBD2 (6 bases). Trimming left V 0 bases short and J 4 bases short, with 13 bases between. Germline V lookup: CDR1 MNHEY, CDR2 SMNVEV (reference sequence). This CDR3 region has 17 residues. Here the CDR3 reads CASSLSPPRGGANVLTF. The DNA for the CDR3 is TGTGCCAGCAGTTTATCGCCCCCACGGGGGGGGGCCAACGTCCTGACTTTC.

A note on this clonotype: A much larger clone lies one base from this, so it may be a read error. The chain carries TRBV20-1 and TRBJ1-1; D perhaps matches TRBD1 (5 bases). The CDR3 totals 13 residues. The germline V gene encodes CDR1 DFQATT and CDR2 SNEGSKA (reference sequence). Trimming shortened V by 6 bases and J by 2 bases, and 13 bases separated the two germline ends. The CDR3: CSAGGDSNTEAFF. CDR3 sequence (DNA): TGCAGTGCCGGGGGGGACTCTAACACTGAAGCTTTCTTT.

This clonotype turned up a few times. V is TRBV12-3 or TRBV12-4 and J is TRBJ1-5; D unclear. The CDR3 contains 13 residues. V lost 5 bases to trimming and J lost 5 bases, with 10 bases between them. DNA for the CDR3: TGTGCCAGCAGTATCACGACTTATCAGCCCCAGCATTTT. Amino acids: CASSITTYQPQHF.